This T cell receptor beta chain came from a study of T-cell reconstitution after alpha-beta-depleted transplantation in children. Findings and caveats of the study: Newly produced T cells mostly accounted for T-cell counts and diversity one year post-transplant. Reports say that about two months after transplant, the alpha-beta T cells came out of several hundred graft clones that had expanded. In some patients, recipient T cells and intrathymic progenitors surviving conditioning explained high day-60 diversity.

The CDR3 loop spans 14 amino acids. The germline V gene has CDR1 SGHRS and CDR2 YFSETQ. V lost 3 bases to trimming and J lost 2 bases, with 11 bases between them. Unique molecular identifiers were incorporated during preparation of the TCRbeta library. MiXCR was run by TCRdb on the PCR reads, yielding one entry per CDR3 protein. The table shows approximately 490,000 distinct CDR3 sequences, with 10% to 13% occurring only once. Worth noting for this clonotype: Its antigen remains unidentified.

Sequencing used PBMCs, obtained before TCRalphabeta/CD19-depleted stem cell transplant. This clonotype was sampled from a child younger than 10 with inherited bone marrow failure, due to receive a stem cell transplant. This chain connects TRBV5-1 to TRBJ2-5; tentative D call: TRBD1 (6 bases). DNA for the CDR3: TGCGCCAGCAGCTCACAGGGTCGGCAAGAGACCCAGTACTTC. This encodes CASSSQGRQETQYF.